This passage covers 17 T cell receptor beta chains from one sample sequenced in a study of regulatory T cells in long-lasting Graves disease. Time point here: persistent/refractory GD, antithyroid drugs over 5 years with positive TRAb. Researchers made the TCR library from RNA that was extracted from PBMCs. TCR beta libraries were built with iRepertoire HTBI primers and Arm-PCR of CDR3 regions. TCRdb independently ran MiXCR on the multiplex PCR reads; one entry per CDR3 protein. The sample contains over 350,000 distinct CDR3 sequences, around 21% of which appear only once. The material was peripheral blood mononuclear cells (PBMCs), obtained when the disease was refractory, from a patient treated with antithyroid drugs. Receptors were obtained from a female donor with Graves disease.

The table lists this clonotype with a few counts. The chain recombines TRBV12-3 or TRBV12-4 with TRBJ2-5; TRBD1 aligns across 7 bases. V gave up 3 bases and J gave up 2 bases; unmatched junction bases: 6. This CDR3 has 15 amino acids. The CDR3 sequence is CASSLADRAQETQYF. The CDR3 DNA reads as TGTGCCAGCAGTTTGGCAGACAGGGCTCAAGAGACCCAGTACTTC.

This clonotype was seen a handful of times. The chain combines TRBV2 with TRBJ2-1; tentatively, D is TRBD1 (6 bases). V lost 6 bases to trimming and J lost 4 bases, with 13 bases between them. Germline V gene lookup returns CDR1 SNHLY and CDR2 FYNNEI. This CDR3 is built from 14 residues. The CDR3 DNA is TGTGCCAGCAGGGACAGAGGGTCTTACAATGAGCAGTTCTTC. Protein: CASRDRGSYNEQFF.

This clonotype has a handful of counts. The chain combines TRBV20-1 with TRBJ2-2; 8 nucleotides match TRBD2. Germline loops: CDR1 DFQATT, CDR2 SNEGSKA (reference sequence). The CDR3 consists of 14 residues. Losses at the gene ends were 2 bases for V and 3 bases for J; bases not matched to a gene: 2. The CDR3 is CSARPSGHTGELFF. The CDR3 region has the DNA TGCAGTGCTAGACCTAGCGGGCACACCGGGGAGCTGTTTTTT.

This clonotype showed up just a few times. The chain carries TRBV3-1 and TRBJ1-1, with 8 bases matching TRBD1. J lost 4 bases, V lost 0 bases, and 7 bases had no gene match. Germline-derived CDR1 and CDR2 are LGHDT and YNNKEL (reference sequence). CDR3 length equals 16 residues. CDR3 in DNA: TGTGCCAGCAGCCAAGACCCGACAGGGGTCGTCACTGAAGCTTTCTTT. Its protein is CASSQDPTGVVTEAFF.

This clonotype turned up a few times. V is TRBV30 and J is TRBJ2-7; 10 bases are a match to TRBD2. Germline V CDR1 and CDR2: GTSNPN, SVGIG (reference sequence). Unmatched junction bases numbered 6, after V lost 0 bases and J lost 4 bases. This CDR3 contains 15 residues. The CDR3 bases are TGTGCCTGGAGTGTACGAGCTAGCGGGAGTTACGAGCAGTACTTC. This codes for CAWSVRASGSYEQYF.

This clonotype has just a few counts. CDR3 residues: CASSPDRAMNTEAFF. CDR3 sequence (DNA): TGCGCCAGCAGCCCGGACAGAGCTATGAACACTGAAGCTTTCTTT. The gene calls are TRBV5-1 and TRBJ1-1; D may be TRBD1 (6 bases). The CDR3 consists of 15 residues. V lost 4 bases, J lost 0 bases, and 13 bases lay in between. CDR1 and CDR2 from the germline V gene are SGHRS and YFSETQ.

This clonotype was recorded many times. The chain links TRBV7-2 to TRBJ1-5, with D uncertain. Germline-derived CDR1 and CDR2 are SGHTA and FQGNSA. The V end lost 1 base, the J end lost 9 bases, and 10 bases lay between the germline ends. The CDR3 loop spans 13 amino acids. In DNA form, the CDR3 reads TGTGCCAGCAGCTTAGACCAACGTTGGCCCCAGCATTTT. Translating it yields CASSLDQRWPQHF.

J is TRBJ2-7 and V is TRBV7-9; no firm D call. Looked up from germline, CDR1 is SEHNR and CDR2 is FQNEAQ (reference sequence). The CDR3 totals 16 residues. V dropped 4 bases and J dropped 0 bases, with 16 bases sitting between them. CDR3 in DNA: TGTGCCAGCAGCTCTGATTTGGCAGTGGTCTCCTACGAGCAGTACTTC. Encoded protein: CASSSDLAVVSYEQYF.

The V call is TRBV9, the J call TRBJ2-7, with 9 bases identical to TRBD2. V lost 7 bases and J lost 5; bases outside the gene matches: 10. This CDR3 is built from 14 residues. In germline, CDR1 is SGDLS, CDR2 YYNGEE. CDR3 nucleotide sequence: TGTGCCAGCTCCTCGCGGGAGGGTTTCGACGAGCAGTACTTC. Translating it yields CASSSREGFDEQYF.

This clonotype showed up just a few times. V and J are TRBV7-2 and TRBJ1-4; the D gene is possibly TRBD1 (5 bases). Germline V gives CDR1 SGHTA, CDR2 FQGNSA. Deletions cut 2 bases from V and 5 bases from J, with 9 bases between. The CDR3 covers 14 residues. The CDR3, as DNA: TGTGCCAGCAGCTTAAGCAGGGACAATGAAAAACTGTTTTTT. Translation gives CASSLSRDNEKLFF.

The sample holds many counts of this clonotype. The V and J genes are TRBV6-1 and TRBJ1-5; D gene unclear. Germline CDR1 and CDR2: MNHNS and SASEGT. The CDR3 is 16 amino acids. Deletions cut 0 bases from V and 7 bases from J, with 16 bases between. CDR3 DNA: TGTGCCAGCAGTGAAGCAGGGCAGTTGGAGGTCCAGCCCCAGCATTTT. It yields the protein CASSEAGQLEVQPQHF.

Ten or more counts support this clonotype. J is TRBJ2-7 and V is TRBV7-8, with D possibly TRBD1 on 6 matching bases. Germline CDR1 is SGHVS and CDR2 is FQNEAQ. CDR3 length: 17 amino acids. The V and J ends lost 4 bases and 0 bases respectively, with 19 bases between them. The CDR3 region is CASSSTTGTTVSYEQYF. CDR3 DNA sequence: TGTGCCAGCAGCTCTACGACGGGGACAACTGTCTCCTACGAGCAGTACTTC.

This clonotype was detected many times. The chain is built from TRBV20-1 and TRBJ1-2, with TRBD1 identical over 9 bases. The CDR3 runs 16 residues. Trimming took 2 bases from V and 4 from J; bases not matched to a gene: 11. Germline V gene data show CDR1 as DFQATT and CDR2 as SNEGSKA (reference sequence). CDR3 region: CSARSDRGGWGYGYTF. Here the CDR3 DNA reads TGCAGTGCTAGATCGGACAGGGGAGGTTGGGGCTATGGCTACACCTTC.

The rearrangement uses TRBV20-1 and TRBJ2-7; 12 bases are a match to TRBD2. This CDR3 spans 20 amino acids. Germline V gives CDR1 DFQATT, CDR2 SNEGSKA (reference sequence). J was trimmed by 6 bases and V by 3 bases; bases with no gene match: 24. The CDR3 region has the DNA TGCAGTGCTAGTTCCGGCCTGACTAGCGGGAGTTCAGCTTTTGTTCGCGAGCAGTACTTC. This translates into CSASSGLTSGSSAFVREQYF.

This clonotype was counted many times. This chain uses TRBV11-1 with TRBJ2-5; D gene ambiguous. CDR1 is SGHAT, CDR2 FQDESV, per germline (reference sequence). Trimming stripped 5 bases from V and 5 bases from J, with 12 bases between. The CDR3 spans 13 residues. The CDR3 loop is CASSLGRVETQYF. CDR3 bases: TGTGCCAGCAGCCTAGGGCGTGTGGAGACCCAGTACTTC.

CDR3 sequence: CASSPSGSYTGELFF. In DNA form, the CDR3 reads TGTGCCAGCAGCCCTTCCGGGAGTTACACCGGGGAGCTGTTTTTT. The rearrangement uses TRBV7-6 and TRBJ2-2; a weak D match, TRBD2 (6 bases). Germline V gene sequence: CDR1 SGHVS, CDR2 FNYEAQ. The CDR3 runs 15 residues. V lost 5 bases, J lost 3 bases, and 13 bases lay in between.

This clonotype appeared many times. J is TRBJ1-5 and V is TRBV6-2 or TRBV6-3; 8 nucleotides agree with TRBD1. CDR1 and CDR2 (germline): MNHEY, SVGEGT. The length of the CDR3 is 16 residues. V gave up 0 bases and J gave up 4 bases; unmatched junction bases: 5. The CDR3 loop reads CASSYSQNRGNQPQHF. The CDR3 DNA reads as TGTGCCAGCAGTTACTCGCAAAACAGGGGGAATCAGCCCCAGCATTTT.